The text below deals with one T cell receptor (beta chain). The antigen is unknown. This sample stems from a study of shared clonotypes between healthy human individuals. Broader study findings: Few donors limited the genetic and exposure-history diversity represented. On the whole, naive subsets had larger estimated richness than memory subsets had. Approximately 5% was the fraction of naive CD4 clonotypes found shared across a handful of donors.

Measured with immunoSEQ multiplex PCR; TCRdb has only the in-frame clones, and not every one. The data hold 2 million to 2.5 million clones, with just under 95% observed a single time. CD45RO-negative, CCR7-selected cells formed the naive CD8 fraction, which excluded terminally differentiated effector memory CD45RA+ cells. V lost 4 bases and J lost 3, with 16 bases in between. The CDR3 is 16 amino acids. The germline gives CDR1 PRHDT, CDR2 FYEKMQ (reference sequence). The rearrangement joins TRBV13 to TRBJ2-1, with D possibly being TRBD1 (6 bases). This clonotype was sampled from a man between 18 and 35 years old in good health. The sequencing sample was made of naive CD8+ T cells sorted from blood. This CDR3 is CASSSILEDSYNEQFF. The CDR3 DNA follows: TGTGCCAGCAGCTCGATTCTAGAGGACAGCTACAATGAGCAGTTCTTC.